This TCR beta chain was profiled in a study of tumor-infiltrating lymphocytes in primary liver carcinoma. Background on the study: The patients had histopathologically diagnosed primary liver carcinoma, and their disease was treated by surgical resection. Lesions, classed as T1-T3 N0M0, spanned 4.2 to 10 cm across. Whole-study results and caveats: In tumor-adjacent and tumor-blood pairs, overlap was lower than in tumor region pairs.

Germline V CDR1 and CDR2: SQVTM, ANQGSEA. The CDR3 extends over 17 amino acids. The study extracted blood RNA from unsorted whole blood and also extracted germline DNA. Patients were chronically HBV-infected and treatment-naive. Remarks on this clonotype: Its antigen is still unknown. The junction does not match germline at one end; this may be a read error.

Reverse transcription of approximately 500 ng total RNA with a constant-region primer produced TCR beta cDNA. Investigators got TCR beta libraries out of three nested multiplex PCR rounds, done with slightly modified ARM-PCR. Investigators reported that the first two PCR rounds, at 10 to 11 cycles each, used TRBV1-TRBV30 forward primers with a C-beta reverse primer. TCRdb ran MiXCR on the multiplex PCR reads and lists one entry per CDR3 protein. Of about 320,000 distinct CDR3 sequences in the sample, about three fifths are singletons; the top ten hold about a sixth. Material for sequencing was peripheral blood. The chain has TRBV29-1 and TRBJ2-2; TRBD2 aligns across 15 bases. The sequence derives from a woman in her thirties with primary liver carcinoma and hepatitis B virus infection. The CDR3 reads CSVAGTSGGPSTGALFF. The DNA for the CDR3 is TGCAGCGTTGCGGGGACTAGCGGGGGGCCGAGCACCGGGGCGCTGTTTTTT.